This passage covers 16 T cell receptor beta chains from one sample sequenced in a study of molecular identifiers for immune sequencing clone quantification. TCRdb re-derived calls from the PCR reads in MiXCR, one entry per CDR3 protein. Of 550,000 to 750,000 distinct CDR3 sequences in the sample, just under 20% are singletons; the top ten hold about 0.9%. The sample comprised naive CD8+ T cells from blood, with Jurkat cell RNA spiked in. Subset noted: FACS-sorted CD8+CD4-CCR7+CD45RA+ naive T cells. These TCRs come from a human donor in good health. Some libraries in this study had Jurkat cell RNA spiked in.

This clonotype was observed at least ten times. V and J are TRBV6-5 and TRBJ1-4, with D possibly TRBD1 on 6 matching bases. The germline CDR1 and CDR2 sequences are MNHEY and SVGAGI. CDR3 length: 16 residues. Trimming pared 0 bases from V and 8 bases from J, leaving 16 bases between. The CDR3 DNA is TGTGCCAGCAGTTACTCCTCTCCAGGGGTGTTGGAAAAACTGTTTTTT. It codes for CASSYSSPGVLEKLFF.

In the case of this clonotype: This may come from a read error, since a much larger clone is one base off. The conserved phenylalanine or tryptophan normally closing the CDR3 is absent here, so this likely arose from a read error. The V and J genes are TRBV6-2 or TRBV6-3 and TRBJ2-7; D is perhaps TRBD2 (6 bases). The CDR3 consists of 13 residues. V lost 6 bases and J lost 2, with 11 bases in between. In germline, CDR1 is MNHEY, CDR2 SVGEGT. CDR3 loop: CASSGGMTYEQYI. The CDR3 DNA sequence: TGTGCCAGCAGCGGGGGTATGACCTACGAGCAGTACATC.

Concerning this clonotype itself: A read error is possible here, since a much larger clone lies one base away. This sequence joins TRBV5-4 and TRBJ2-6; 8 bases align to TRBD1. Germline V gene sequence: CDR1 SGHNT, CDR2 YYREEE (reference sequence). This CDR3 is 17 amino acids long. J gave up 2 bases and V 0 bases, and 4 bases lay outside the gene matches. The CDR3 region is CASSLVPGGTGANVLTF. In DNA form, the CDR3 reads TGTGCCAGCAGCTTGGTCCCAGGGGGCACTGGGGCCAACGTCCTGACTTTC. The whole variable domain, filled in from reference TRBV5-4 and TRBJ2-6, reads ETGVTQSPTHLIKTRGQQVTLRCSSQSGHNTVSWYQQALGQGPQFIFQYYREEENGRGNFPPRFSGLQFPNYSSELNVNALELDDSALYLCASSLVPGGTGANVLTFGAGSRLTVL.

This clonotype came up many times. The chain carries TRBV4-3 and TRBJ1-2; D not resolved. V shed 2 bases and J shed 3 bases, with 19 bases lying between them. Germline loops: CDR1 LGHNA, CDR2 YSLEER. CDR3 length equals 17 residues. The CDR3 protein is CASSQSVSGVGDYGYTF. The CDR3 nucleotides read TGCGCCAGCAGCCAATCCGTTAGTGGGGTCGGAGACTATGGCTACACCTTC.

This clonotype was counted many times. The chain combines TRBV5-6 with TRBJ2-3; D perhaps matches TRBD2 (5 bases). V was pared by 1 base and J by 3 bases, with 12 bases between. CDR1 and CDR2 (germline): SGHDT, YYEEEE. The CDR3 covers 15 residues. The CDR3 DNA is TGTGCCAGCAGCTTGCGGGATGTGAGGACAGATACGCAGTATTTT. It translates to CASSLRDVRTDTQYF.

This clonotype has at least ten counts. The chain recombines TRBV12-3 or TRBV12-4 with TRBJ2-2, with D tentatively TRBD1 (5 bases). The CDR3 covers 14 residues. V shed 10 bases and J shed 4 bases, with 16 bases lying between them. DNA for the CDR3: TGTGCCACCTCAAGGGGCGCAGGCACCGGGGAGCTGTTTTTT. This codes for CATSRGAGTGELFF.

This clonotype appeared many times. CDR3 bases: TGTGCCAGCAGCTTGGGCGGTGGGTGGGAGGTGACGACCGAGCAGTACTTC. Translated, it gives CASSLGGGWEVTTEQYF. This sequence joins TRBV5-6 and TRBJ2-7; D possibly corresponds to TRBD2 (6 bases). There are 17 residues in the CDR3. Trimming cost V 0 bases and J 6 bases, with 22 bases left between them. CDR1 and CDR2 (germline): SGHDT, YYEEEE.

On this clonotype: With a much larger clone just one base away, this may be a read error. The V and J genes are TRBV14 and TRBJ2-2; a possible D gene is TRBD2 (5 bases). With 4 bases removed from V and 0 bases from J, the gap between germline ends came to 15 bases. The CDR3 loop spans 17 amino acids. The germline gives CDR1 SGHDN, CDR2 FVKESK. Written as DNA, the CDR3 is TGTGCCAGCAGCCGAGAAATGGACTCGCCGAACACCGGGGAGCTGTTTTTT. This translates into CASSREMDSPNTGELFF.

Concerning this clonotype itself: Given a much more abundant clone one base away, this may be a read error. The chain employs TRBV20-1 and TRBJ1-1; D not certain. This CDR3 is 11 amino acids long. The V gene's germline CDR1 is DFQATT and CDR2 SNEGSKA (reference sequence). As DNA, the CDR3 is TGCAGTGCTATAGAGAACGCTGAAGCTTTCTTT. Protein product: CSAIENAEAFF.

This clonotype was recorded at least ten times. V and J are TRBV20-1 and TRBJ2-7; tentative D call: TRBD2 (5 bases). V lost 0 bases, J lost 3 bases, and 12 bases lay in between. There are 14 residues in the CDR3. Germline-derived CDR1 and CDR2 are DFQATT and SNEGSKA (reference sequence). The CDR3 protein is CSARDYPSFYEQYF. DNA for the CDR3: TGCAGTGCTAGAGATTATCCTAGCTTCTACGAGCAGTACTTC.

At least ten counts were recorded for this clonotype. The rearrangement joins TRBV19 to TRBJ2-7; TRBD2 matches 9 bases. Losses at the gene ends were 10 bases for V and 3 bases for J; bases not matched to a gene: 10. The CDR3 consists of 14 residues. Germline lookup yields CDR1 LNHDA and CDR2 SQIVND (reference sequence). This CDR3 is CATTGTSGFYEQYF. The CDR3 DNA reads as TGTGCCACCACGGGAACTAGCGGGTTCTACGAGCAGTACTTC.

In its sample, this clonotype was seen many times. V gene TRBV7-6 combines with J gene TRBJ2-3; D is uncertain. Germline V gene lookup returns CDR1 SGHVS and CDR2 FNYEAQ. The V gene lost 1 base and the J gene lost 3 bases, with 14 bases spanning the gap. This CDR3 region has 16 residues. CDR3 bases: TGTGCCAGCAGCTTAGTTTCCGGCGATACAACAGATACGCAGTATTTT. Its protein is CASSLVSGDTTDTQYF.

In DNA, the CDR3 is TGTGCCAGCAGTTATGGGAGGGGATCCTACGAGCAGTACTTC. This encodes CASSYGRGSYEQYF. The V gene is TRBV6-5, the J gene TRBJ2-7; 7 bases fit TRBD2. Germline CDR1 and CDR2: MNHEY and SVGAGI. J lost 1 base, V lost 3 bases, and 3 bases had no gene match. The CDR3 extends over 14 amino acids.

At least ten counts were recorded for this clonotype. CDR3 DNA sequence: TGTGCCAGCAGTCCCGAAGTGAACACCGGGGAGCTGTTTTTT. Protein: CASSPEVNTGELFF. The rearrangement uses TRBV6-4 and TRBJ2-2; D remains ambiguous. In germline, CDR1 is MRHNA, CDR2 SNTAGT. This CDR3 has 14 residues. V lost 5 bases, J lost 1 base, and 8 bases lay in between.

In this sample, this clonotype turned up many times. The chain carries TRBV13 and TRBJ2-5; no firm D call. This CDR3 region has 15 residues. V was cut by 0 bases and J by 2 bases, with 10 bases left in between. The germline CDR1 and CDR2 sequences are PRHDT and FYEKMQ (reference sequence). CDR3 residues: CASSLGRMTQETQYF. CDR3 bases: TGTGCCAGCAGCTTAGGGCGGATGACTCAAGAGACCCAGTACTTC.

Points on this clonotype: A much larger clone lies a single base off, so this may be a read error. This CDR3 fails to terminate in the conserved phenylalanine or tryptophan, so it likely reflects a read error. The chain employs TRBV9 and TRBJ1-3, with unresolved D. The CDR3 extends over 15 amino acids. From germline, CDR1 is SGDLS and CDR2 YYNGEE. V lost 0 bases and J lost 0, with 7 bases in between. This CDR3 is CASSVGGASGNTIYL. In DNA form, the CDR3 reads TGTGCCAGCAGCGTAGGAGGAGCCTCTGGAAACACCATATATCTT.